Listed here is a single T cell receptor beta chain. Its antigen is still unknown. The entry originates in a study of CD8 T cells in Susac syndrome. General study points: The TCR sequencing and HLA analysis in the study involved a relatively small number of individuals, as the study acknowledged.

Reverse transcription of about 0.5 to 1 ug RNA used random hexamers. Amplification of TCR beta CDR3 was carried out by immunoSEQ multiplex PCR, which covered 54 Vbeta and 13 Jbeta segments. Via MiXCR, TCRdb re-called the immunoSEQ multiplex PCR reads, giving one row per CDR3 protein. The table lists fewer than 150,000 distinct CDR3 sequences, about 92% of them singletons, with roughly 0.088% in the top ten. It was treatment-naive patients with stable or active relapsing-remitting disease who made up the multiple sclerosis controls. TEMRA cells were FACS-enriched, unlike CD8+ and CD4+ T cells, which were negatively isolated. The CDR3 extends over 16 amino acids. Trimming removed 4 bases at V and 5 bases at J, with 20 bases between. Germline lookup yields CDR1 LGHDT and CDR2 YNNKEL (reference sequence).

Input material: CD4+ T cells from PBMCs. The genes are TRBV3-1 and TRBJ2-5, with D possibly being TRBD2 (7 bases). This TCR was sampled from a human donor with multiple sclerosis. CDR3 loop: CASSPSTRGPRETQYF. The CDR3, as DNA: TGTGCCAGCAGCCCTTCGACGCGGGGGCCCCGGGAGACCCAGTACTTC.